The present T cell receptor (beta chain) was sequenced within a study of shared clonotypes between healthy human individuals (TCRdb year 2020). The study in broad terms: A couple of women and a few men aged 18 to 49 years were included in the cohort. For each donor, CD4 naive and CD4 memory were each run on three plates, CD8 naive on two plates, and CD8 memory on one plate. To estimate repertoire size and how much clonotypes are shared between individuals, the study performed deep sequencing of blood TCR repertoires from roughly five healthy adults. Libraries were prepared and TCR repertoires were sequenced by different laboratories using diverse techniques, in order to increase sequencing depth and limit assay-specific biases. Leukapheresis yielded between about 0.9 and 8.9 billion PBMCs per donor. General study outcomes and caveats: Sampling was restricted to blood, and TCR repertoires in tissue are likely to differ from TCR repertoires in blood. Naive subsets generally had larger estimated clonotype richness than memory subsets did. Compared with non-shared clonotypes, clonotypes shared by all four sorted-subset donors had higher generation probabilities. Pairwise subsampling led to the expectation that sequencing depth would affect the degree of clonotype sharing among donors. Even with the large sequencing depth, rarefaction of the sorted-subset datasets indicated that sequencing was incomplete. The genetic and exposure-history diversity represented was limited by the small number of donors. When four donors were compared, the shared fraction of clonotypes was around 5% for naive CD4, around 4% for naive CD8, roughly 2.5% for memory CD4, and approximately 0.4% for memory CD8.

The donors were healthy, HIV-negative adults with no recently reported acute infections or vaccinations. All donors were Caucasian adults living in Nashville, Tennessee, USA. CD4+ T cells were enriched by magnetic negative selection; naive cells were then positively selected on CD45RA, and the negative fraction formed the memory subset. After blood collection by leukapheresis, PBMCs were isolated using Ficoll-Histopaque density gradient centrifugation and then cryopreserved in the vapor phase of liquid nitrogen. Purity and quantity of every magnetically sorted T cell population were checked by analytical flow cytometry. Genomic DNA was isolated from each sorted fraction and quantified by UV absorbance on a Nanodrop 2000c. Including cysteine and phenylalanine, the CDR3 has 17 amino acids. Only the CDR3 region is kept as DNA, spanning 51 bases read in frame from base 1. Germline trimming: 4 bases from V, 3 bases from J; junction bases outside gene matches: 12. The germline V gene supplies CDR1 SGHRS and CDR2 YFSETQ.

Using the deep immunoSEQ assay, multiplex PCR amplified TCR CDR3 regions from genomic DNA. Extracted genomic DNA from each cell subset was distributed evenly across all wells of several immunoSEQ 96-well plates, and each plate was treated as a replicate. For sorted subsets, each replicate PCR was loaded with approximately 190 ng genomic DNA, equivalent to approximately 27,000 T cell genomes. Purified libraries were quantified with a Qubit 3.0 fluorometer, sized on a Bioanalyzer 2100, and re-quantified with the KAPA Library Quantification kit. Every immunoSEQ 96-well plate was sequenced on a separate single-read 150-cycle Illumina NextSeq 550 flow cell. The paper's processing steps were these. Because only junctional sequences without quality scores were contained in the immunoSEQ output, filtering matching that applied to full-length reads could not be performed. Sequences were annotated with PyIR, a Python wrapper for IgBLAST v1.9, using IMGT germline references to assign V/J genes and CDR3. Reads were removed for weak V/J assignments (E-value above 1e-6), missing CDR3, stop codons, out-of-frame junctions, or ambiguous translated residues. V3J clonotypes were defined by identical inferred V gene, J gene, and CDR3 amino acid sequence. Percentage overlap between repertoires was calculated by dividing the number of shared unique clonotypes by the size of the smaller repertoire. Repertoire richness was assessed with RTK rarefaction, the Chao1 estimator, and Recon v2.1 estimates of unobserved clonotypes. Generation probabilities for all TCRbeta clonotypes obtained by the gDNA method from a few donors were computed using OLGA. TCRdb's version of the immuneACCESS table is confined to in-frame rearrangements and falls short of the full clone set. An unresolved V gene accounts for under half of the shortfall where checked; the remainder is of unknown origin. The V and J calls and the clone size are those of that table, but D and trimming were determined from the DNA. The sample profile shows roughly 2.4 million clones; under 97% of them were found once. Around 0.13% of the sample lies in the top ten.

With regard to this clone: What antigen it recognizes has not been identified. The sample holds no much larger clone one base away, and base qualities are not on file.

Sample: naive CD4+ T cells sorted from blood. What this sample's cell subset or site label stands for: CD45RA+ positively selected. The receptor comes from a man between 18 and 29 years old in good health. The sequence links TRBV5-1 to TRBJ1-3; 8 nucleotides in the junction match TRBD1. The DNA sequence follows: TGCGCCAGCAGCCCACGCCCGTATGACAGGGGTGGAAACACCATATATTTT. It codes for CASSPRPYDRGGNTIYF.